This T cell receptor beta chain was identified in a study of blood T cell repertoires in COVID-19. At the level of the study: The United States, Italy and Spain provided the acute and convalescent COVID-19 samples.

Per the original data handling: Counts of nucleated cells, estimated from reference gene primer amplification, were obtained. Clones were read by immunoSEQ multiplex PCR, and TCRdb kept only the in-frame ones, dropping some. That table is the source of V, J and clone size, and D and trimming were worked out from the DNA. This table holds about 200,000 clones, 88% found once. The CDR3 loop spans 15 amino acids. The germline CDR1 and CDR2 sequences are SGHRS and YFSETQ. V was pared by 0 bases and J by 5 bases, with 15 bases between. The sequenced material came from peripheral blood. The sequence derives from a human donor in a cohort sampled during active COVID-19. The chain is built from TRBV5-1 and TRBJ2-7, with a tentative D call TRBD2 (5 bases). CDR3 bases: TGCGCCAGCAGCTTGGTGGGCAGATCGGAGGACGAGCAGTACTTC. Translating gives CASSLVGRSEDEQYF.